This T cell receptor (beta chain) was identified during a study of cytotoxic CD8 clonotypes in ibrutinib-treated CLL. Study-wide background: About 25 partial and 2 complete responses; at median 68 months, roughly 15 remitted, about twelve progressed.

Germline V gives CDR1 SEHNR, CDR2 FQNEAQ (reference sequence). The CDR3 loop spans 17 amino acids. V was clipped by 5 bases and J by 5 bases; unmatched bases: 17. Investigators sought sequencing depths of between 1 in 200,000 and 1 in 1 million T cells. Clones were sequenced by immunoSEQ multiplex PCR, and TCRdb holds only the in-frame ones, with some missing. The table has about 97,000 clones, more than 75% seen once; the top ten hold approximately 30%. The rearrangement uses TRBV7-9 and TRBJ2-7; 8 bases match TRBD2. Sequenced here: PBMCs, sampled after 12 months of ibrutinib treatment. This TCR came from a human donor with chronic lymphocytic leukemia. The CDR3, as DNA: TGTGCCAGCAGCCCACAGGTAGCGGGACCGAGCTACAACGAGCAGTACTTC. This codes for CASSPQVAGPSYNEQYF.